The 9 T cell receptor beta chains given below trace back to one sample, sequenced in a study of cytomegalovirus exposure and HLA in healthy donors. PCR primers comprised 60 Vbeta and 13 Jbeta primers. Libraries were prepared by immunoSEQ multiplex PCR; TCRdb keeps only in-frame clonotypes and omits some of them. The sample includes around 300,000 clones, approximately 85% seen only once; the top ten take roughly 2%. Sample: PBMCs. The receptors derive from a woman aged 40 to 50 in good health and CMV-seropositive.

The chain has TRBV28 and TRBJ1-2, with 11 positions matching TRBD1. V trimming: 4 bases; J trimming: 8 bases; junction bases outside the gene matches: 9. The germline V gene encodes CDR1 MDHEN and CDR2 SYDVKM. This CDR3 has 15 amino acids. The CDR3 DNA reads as TGTGCCAGCAGTTCCGAAGGACAGGGGGCGAGGGGCTACACCTTC. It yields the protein CASSSEGQGARGYTF.

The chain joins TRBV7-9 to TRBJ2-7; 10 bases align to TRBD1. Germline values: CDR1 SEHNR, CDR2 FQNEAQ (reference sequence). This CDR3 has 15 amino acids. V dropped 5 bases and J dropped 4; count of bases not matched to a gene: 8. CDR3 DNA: TGTGCCAGCAGCCTCATCGGACAGGGGGTTTACGAGCAGTACTTC. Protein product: CASSLIGQGVYEQYF.

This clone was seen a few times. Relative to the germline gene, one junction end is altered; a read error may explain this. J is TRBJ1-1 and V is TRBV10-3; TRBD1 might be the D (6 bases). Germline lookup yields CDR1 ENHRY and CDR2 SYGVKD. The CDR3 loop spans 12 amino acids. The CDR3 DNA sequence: TGTGCCATCAGAGGGACCCAGGGGCCTTGGGGCTTT. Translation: CAIRGTQGPWGF.

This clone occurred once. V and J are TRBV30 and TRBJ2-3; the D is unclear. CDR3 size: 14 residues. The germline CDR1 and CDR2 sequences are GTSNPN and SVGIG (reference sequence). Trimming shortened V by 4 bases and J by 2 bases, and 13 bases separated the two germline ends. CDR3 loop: CAWTLGRNTDTQYF. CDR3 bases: TGTGCCTGGACCCTTGGGCGTAACACAGATACGCAGTATTTT.

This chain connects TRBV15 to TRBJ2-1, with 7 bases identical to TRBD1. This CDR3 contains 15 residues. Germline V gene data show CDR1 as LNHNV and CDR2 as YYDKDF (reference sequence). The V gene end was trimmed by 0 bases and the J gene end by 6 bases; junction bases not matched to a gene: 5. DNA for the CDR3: TGTGCCACCAGCAGAGATGGGGCAGGGGGCAATGAGCAGTTCTTC. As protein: CATSRDGAGGNEQFF.

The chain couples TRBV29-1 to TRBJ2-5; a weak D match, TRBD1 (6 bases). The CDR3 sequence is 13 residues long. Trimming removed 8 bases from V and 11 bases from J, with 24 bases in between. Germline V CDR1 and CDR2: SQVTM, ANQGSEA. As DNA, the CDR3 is TGCAGCCCAAGTGCCCCCAGGGGCGAAAAGCAGTACTTC. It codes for CSPSAPRGEKQYF.

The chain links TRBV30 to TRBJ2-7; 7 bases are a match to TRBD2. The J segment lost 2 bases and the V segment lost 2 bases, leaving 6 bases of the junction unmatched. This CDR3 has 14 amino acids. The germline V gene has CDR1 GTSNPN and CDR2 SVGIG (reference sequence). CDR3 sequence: CAWSKAGTPYEQYF. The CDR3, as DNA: TGTGCCTGGAGTAAAGCGGGAACACCCTACGAGCAGTACTTC.

CDR3 sequence reads: CASSANRGFGEKLFF. The CDR3 DNA sequence: TGTGCCAGCAGCGCAAACAGGGGGTTCGGGGAAAAACTGTTTTTT. The chain links TRBV28 to TRBJ1-4, with TRBD1 identical over 8 bases. Looked up from germline, CDR1 is MDHEN and CDR2 is SYDVKM. Trimming took 6 bases from V and 8 from J; bases not matched to a gene: 11. This CDR3 is 15 amino acids long. Full variable domain (outside the CDR3, taken from reference TRBV28 and TRBJ1-4): DVKVTQSSRYLVKRTGEKVFLECVQDMDHENMFWYRQDPGLGLRLIYFSYDVKMKEKGDIPEGYSVSREKKERFSLILESASTNQTSMYLCASSANRGFGEKLFFGSGTQLSVL.

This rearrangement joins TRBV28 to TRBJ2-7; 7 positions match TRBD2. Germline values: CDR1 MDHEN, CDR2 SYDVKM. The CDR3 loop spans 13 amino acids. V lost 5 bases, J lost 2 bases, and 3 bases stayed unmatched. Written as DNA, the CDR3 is TGTGCCAGCAGTCTCCGGGAGGCCTACGAGCAGTACTTC. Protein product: CASSLREAYEQYF.